The clone carrying this TCR beta chain occurred a few times. The length of the CDR3 is 15 residues. CDR1 is LGHNA, CDR2 YNFKEQ, per germline. V was shortened by 1 base and J by 2 bases, with 12 bases between the two germline ends. The assay was immunoSEQ multiplex PCR, and TCRdb's table has in-frame clones only and misses some. This table has about 50,000 clones, around 91% appearing once. The sample is drawn from a study of cytomegalovirus exposure and HLA in healthy donors. The chain joins TRBV4-2 to TRBJ2-7; D possibly corresponds to TRBD2 (6 bases). This sequence was found in a young man in good health and CMV-seronegative. The sequencing sample was made of PBMCs. CDR3 sequence (DNA): TGTGCCAGCAGCCAAGTCGGTAGCGGAGCCTACGAGCAGTACTTC. Amino acids: CASSQVGSGAYEQYF.